The sample holds a few counts of the clone carrying this T cell receptor beta chain. What it binds is unknown. Individual cDNA molecules each carried unique molecular identifiers attached by the library. TCRdb reanalysed the RACE reads using MiXCR and keeps one entry per CDR3 protein. The repertoire holds 90,000 or so distinct CDR3 sequences, with 8% to 11% as singletons. The sample originates from a study of human T cells and chemical hapten exposure. Overall study context: Patients were mainly female, each with alopecia areata, totalis or universalis.

Study conclusions and caveats: The immune response of these alopecia patients might not match healthy individuals'.

The CDR3 is made up of 17 amino acids. The V gene lost 0 bases and the J gene lost 4 bases, with 16 bases spanning the gap. Germline values: CDR1 MGHRA, CDR2 YSYEKL. The sample's time point: patch test 1, 2 weeks after DPC sensitization. Treatment: therapeutic diphenylcyclopropenone sensitization with weekly scalp DPC. The material sequenced was whole blood, taken in connection with sensitization to the hapten diphenylcyclopropenone (DPC). This TCR came from a man aged 35-49 years with alopecia areata. Some clones in this sample may be carry-over from other donors' samples. The rearrangement joins TRBV4-1 to TRBJ2-1; D perhaps matches TRBD2 (6 bases). The CDR3 sequence: CASSQDRGIEPYNEQFF. The CDR3 DNA reads TGCGCCAGCAGCCAAGACCGCGGGATAGAACCGTACAATGAGCAGTTCTTC.